Sequencing of this T cell receptor (beta chain) was carried out in a study of graft-versus-host responses after intestinal transplantation. Looked up from germline, CDR1 is SGHRS and CDR2 is YFSETQ. The CDR3 loop spans 15 amino acids. V lost 4 bases and J lost 6; bases outside the gene matches: 7. The sample holds a few counts of this clone. TCRdb's table, derived via immunoSEQ multiplex PCR, lists solely in-frame clones and lacks some. The data show about 11,000 clones, with about a third seen just once and around 1.9% held by the top ten. The material sequenced was alloreactive CD4+ T cells from a mixed lymphocyte reaction culture, taken before transplantation. Subset noted: CFSE-low proliferating T cells sorted from approximately 6-day pre-transplant mixed lymphocyte reaction (GvH or HvG direction). This TCR derives from a human patient who was an organ donor for intestinal transplantation. The chain couples TRBV5-1 to TRBJ2-1, with TRBD2 matching over 10 bases. Here the CDR3 reads CASSLLAGVRNEQFF. CDR3 nucleotides: TGCGCCAGCAGCCTCCTAGCGGGGGTCCGCAATGAGCAGTTCTTC.